The clone carrying this TCR beta chain was seen once. Trimming removed 4 bases at V and 3 bases at J, with 12 bases between. Germline assignment: CDR1 LGHDT and CDR2 YNNKEL (reference sequence). This CDR3 spans 14 amino acids. TCRdb keeps only in-frame clones here, not all; method: immunoSEQ multiplex PCR. Of 150,000 to 200,000 clones listed, approximately 87% are singletons. The sample comes from a study of blood T cell repertoires in COVID-19. Sequencing was performed on PBMCs or T cells enriched from blood (not recorded which). This TCR was recovered from a woman between 45 and 60 years old who had recovered from COVID-19. The chain combines TRBV3-1 (or the pseudogene TRBV3-2) with TRBJ2-5; D possibly corresponds to TRBD1 (6 bases). The CDR3 DNA reads TGTGCCAGCAGCCTACGCCACAGGGAAGAGACCCAGTACTTC. Residues: CASSLRHREETQYF.